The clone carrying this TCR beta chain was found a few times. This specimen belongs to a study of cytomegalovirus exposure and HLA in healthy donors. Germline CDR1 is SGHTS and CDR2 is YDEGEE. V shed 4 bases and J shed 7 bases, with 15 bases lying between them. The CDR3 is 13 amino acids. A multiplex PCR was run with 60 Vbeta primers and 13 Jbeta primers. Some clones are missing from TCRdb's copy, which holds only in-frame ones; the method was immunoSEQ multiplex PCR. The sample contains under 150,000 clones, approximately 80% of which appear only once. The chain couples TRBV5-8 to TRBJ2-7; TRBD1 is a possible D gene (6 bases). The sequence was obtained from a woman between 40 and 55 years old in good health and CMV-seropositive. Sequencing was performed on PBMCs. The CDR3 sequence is CASSRTAPREQYF. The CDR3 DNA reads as TGTGCCAGCAGCCGGACAGCCCCGAGGGAGCAGTACTTC.